This TCR beta chain was profiled in a study of OX40 agonist ivuxolimab in advanced cancers. As for the study in general: The patients received agonistic anti-OX40 (CD134) antibody ivuxolimab. Partial responses were seen in three patients, one with hepatocellular carcinoma and two with cutaneous melanoma. Among those enrolled, mean age was 60 years (range roughly 23 to 79) and approximately 83% were male.

Patients were ruled out by autoimmune disease history or systemic immunosuppression. Germline-derived CDR1 and CDR2 are SNHLY and FYNNEI. The CDR3 consists of 15 residues. The germline V and J ends were trimmed by 10 bases and 3 bases, with 18 bases remaining between them. Produced via immunoSEQ multiplex PCR; TCRdb's table is partial and in-frame only. The sample has around 100,000 clones; around nine tenths are singletons. This sequence was found in an adult with an advanced solid tumor such as melanoma, head and neck, liver or kidney cancer. The sample was CD4+ or CD8+ T cells sorted from blood, taken in a trial of the OX40 agonist ivuxolimab. The chain combines TRBV2 with TRBJ2-2; D may be TRBD2 (6 bases). The CDR3 sequence: CATTWAGTHTGELFF. In DNA form, the CDR3 reads TGTGCCACCACTTGGGCGGGAACCCACACCGGGGAGCTGTTTTTT. Looking up the rest from reference TRBV2 and TRBJ2-2 gives the full variable domain: EPEVTQTPSHQVTQMGQEVILRCVPISNHLYFYWYRQILGQKVEFLVSFYNNEISEKSEIFDDQFSVERPDGSNFTLKIRSTKLEDSAMYFCATTWAGTHTGELFFGEGSRLTVL.